Below, 16 T cell receptor beta chains from the same sample are listed, as sequenced in a study of cytomegalovirus exposure and HLA in healthy donors. Profiling relied on immunoSEQ multiplex PCR, and the TCRdb table lists in-frame clones only, not all of them. The repertoire has 140,000 to 150,000 clones, 90% to 95% of them found once; the top ten carry roughly 0.7%. Specimen: PBMCs. The receptors were gathered from a man aged 18 to 35 in good health and CMV-seronegative.

The chain employs TRBV6-1 and TRBJ2-7, with 7 nucleotides matching TRBD1. There are 14 residues in the CDR3. V lost 8 bases, J lost 3 bases, and 10 bases stayed unmatched. Germline CDR1 is MNHNS and CDR2 is SASEGT. The CDR3 DNA reads TGTGCCAGCGGTCCCGGGACAGTTATCTACGAGCAGTACTTC. Residues: CASGPGTVIYEQYF.

This rearrangement joins TRBV7-2 to TRBJ2-2, with TRBD1 identical over 8 bases. The CDR3 runs to 16 residues. V shed 4 bases, J shed 4 bases, and the junction held 8 bases outside the gene matches. Per germline, CDR1 SGHTA and CDR2 FQGNSA. The CDR3 loop is CASSSLRTGLTGELFF. CDR3 nucleotide sequence: TGTGCCAGCAGCTCGCTAAGGACAGGGCTCACCGGGGAGCTGTTTTTT.

V usage is TRBV7-9 and J usage is TRBJ2-5; D is uncertain. The CDR3 contains 15 residues. Germline V CDR1 and CDR2: SEHNR, FQNEAQ (reference sequence). The V end was cut by 5 bases, the J end by 0 bases, with 13 bases between. CDR3 nucleotides: TGTGCCAGCAGCCCTGTCCACATTAACCAAGAGACCCAGTACTTC. It translates to CASSPVHINQETQYF.

The chain joins TRBV5-8 to TRBJ2-7; D uncertain. Germline CDR1 reads SGHTS; CDR2 reads YDEGEE. The CDR3 consists of 13 residues. Trimming removed 4 bases from V and 1 base from J, with 9 bases in between. CDR3 region: CASSRVASYEQYV. In DNA, the CDR3 is TGTGCCAGCAGCCGGGTGGCTTCCTACGAGCAGTACGTC.

This rearrangement joins TRBV6-1 to TRBJ2-7, with D maybe TRBD1 (5 bases). The germline V gene has CDR1 MNHNS and CDR2 SASEGT. With 3 bases removed from V and 3 bases from J, the gap between germline ends came to 9 bases. The CDR3 sequence is 13 residues long. The CDR3 here is CASSENRFYEQYV. DNA for the CDR3: TGTGCCAGCAGTGAGAACAGGTTCTACGAGCAGTACGTC.

A note on this clone: The junction departs from germline at one end; a sequencing error may be responsible. The gene calls are TRBV5-4 and TRBJ2-7; 11 nucleotides agree with TRBD1. Germline loops: CDR1 SGHNT, CDR2 YYREEE (reference sequence). This CDR3 has 14 residues. CDR3 DNA: TGTGCCAGCAGTTTGGGACAGGGGGACTACGAGCAGTACTTC. This encodes CASSLGQGDYEQYF.

This chain uses TRBV6-5 with TRBJ1-1; D is perhaps TRBD1 (6 bases). The CDR3 consists of 13 residues. Germline values: CDR1 MNHEY, CDR2 SVGAGI. V lost 7 bases and J 7 bases, leaving 16 bases between the germline ends. The CDR3 loop is CASNLQGTNEAFF. Here the CDR3 DNA reads TGTGCCAGCAATCTACAGGGTACGAATGAAGCTTTCTTT.

J is TRBJ2-5 and V is TRBV6-6, with TRBD2 matching over 10 bases. Trimming removed 2 bases from V and 5 bases from J; junction bases left unmatched: 8. Germline CDR1 reads MNHNY; CDR2 reads SVGAGI (reference sequence). This CDR3 comprises 16 residues. The CDR3 DNA follows: TGTGCCAGCAGTTACGATTCTAGCGGGAGTGGTGAGACCCAGTACTTC. It yields the protein CASSYDSSGSGETQYF.

J is TRBJ2-3 and V is TRBV11-2; 8 nucleotides line up with TRBD2. Per germline, CDR1 SGHAT and CDR2 FQNNGV. Trimming removed 5 bases from V and 4 bases from J; junction bases left unmatched: 11. CDR3 length: 16 residues. The CDR3 protein is CASSGNSGKMPDTQYF. CDR3 nucleotides: TGTGCCAGCAGCGGAAATAGCGGGAAAATGCCAGATACGCAGTATTTT. Drawing the rest from reference TRBV11-2 and TRBJ2-3, the complete variable domain is EAGVAQSPRYKIIEKRQSVAFWCNPISGHATLYWYQQILGQGPKLLIQFQNNGVVDDSQLPKDRFSAERLKGVDSTLKIQPAKLEDSAVYLCASSGNSGKMPDTQYFGPGTRLTVL.

The chain's CDR3 is CASRRPTGNYGYTF. CDR3 DNA sequence: TGTGCCAGTCGTCGACCTACAGGGAACTATGGCTACACCTTC. This chain links TRBV19 with TRBJ1-2; D might be TRBD1 (6 bases). Trimming left V 8 bases short and J 2 bases short, with 15 bases between. The CDR3 totals 14 residues. The germline V gene has CDR1 LNHDA and CDR2 SQIVND (reference sequence).

This chain joins TRBV19 and TRBJ2-1; 9 bases map to TRBD2. This CDR3 spans 14 amino acids. Germline lookup yields CDR1 LNHDA and CDR2 SQIVND (reference sequence). J lost 4 bases, V lost 3 bases, and 1 base had no gene match. Written as DNA, the CDR3 is TGTGCCAGTAGTATCCTAGCGGGGTACAATGAGCAGTTCTTC. It yields the protein CASSILAGYNEQFF.

V is TRBV5-6 and J is TRBJ1-3; 9 nucleotides align to TRBD1. The CDR3 contains 15 residues. V lost 4 bases and J lost 1; bases outside the gene matches: 3. Germline V gene sequence: CDR1 SGHDT, CDR2 YYEEEE. Here the CDR3 reads CASSAGTGSGNTIYF. The CDR3 DNA sequence: TGTGCCAGCAGCGCCGGGACAGGGTCTGGAAACACCATATATTTT.

V and J are TRBV9 and TRBJ2-7; 10 bases agree with TRBD2. This CDR3 spans 15 amino acids. Trimming at V came to 1 base and at J to 1 base, leaving 2 bases not matched to a gene. CDR1 and CDR2 (germline): SGDLS, YYNGEE. CDR3 sequence: CASSVPSGGSYEQYV. CDR3 coding DNA: TGTGCCAGCAGCGTACCTAGCGGGGGATCCTACGAGCAGTACGTC.

The J gene is TRBJ2-1, the V gene TRBV25-1, with D possibly TRBD1 on 6 matching bases. Germline V CDR1 and CDR2: MGHDK, SYGVNS. This CDR3 has 12 amino acids. Trimming left V 8 bases short and J 6 bases short, with 11 bases between. CDR3 sequence (DNA): TGTGCCAGCTCCATGGGGGCCAATGAGCAGTTCTTC. Its protein is CASSMGANEQFF.

The V call is TRBV5-6, the J call TRBJ2-5; D not resolved. CDR1 SGHDT and CDR2 YYEEEE come from the germline V gene. Trimming shortened V by 1 base and J by 7 bases, and 11 bases separated the two germline ends. The CDR3 sequence is 13 residues long. For the CDR3, the DNA is TGTGCCAGCAGCTTGTTTGGAGTTGGGACCCAGTACTTC. It yields the protein CASSLFGVGTQYF.

The genes are TRBV11-2 and TRBJ2-7, with TRBD1 matching over 7 bases. The CDR3 loop spans 14 amino acids. The V segment lost 4 bases and the J segment 2 bases; nucleotides outside the gene matches: 5. Per the germline V gene, CDR1 is SGHAT and CDR2 is FQNNGV. For the CDR3, the DNA is TGTGCCAGCAGCTGGGGACAGCTGGCCTACGAGCAGTACGTC. Translated: CASSWGQLAYEQYV.